This T cell receptor (beta chain) was identified in a study of identical twins. Notes on the study in general: When twins shared out-of-frame alpha sequences, those sequences had excess low generation probability. Recombination models fit unrelated individuals' TCR alpha sharing but underestimated twins'. High-abundance cord blood beta clonotypes had fewer insertions; memory repertoires showed none.

MiXCR, run by TCRdb on the 5' RACE reads, gives a single entry per CDR3 protein. The sample lists some 200,000 distinct CDR3 sequences, less than 8% occurring once. This clonotype was detected a few times. Its antigen is as yet unknown. Germline loops: CDR1 SGHDN, CDR2 FVKESK. This CDR3 is 16 amino acids long. V lost 0 bases and J 2 bases, leaving 12 bases between the germline ends. These same data were also listed under a study on yellow fever vaccine responses in identical twins.

V gene TRBV14 combines with J gene TRBJ2-3; the D gene is possibly TRBD2 (5 bases). The sequence was obtained from a woman younger than 30 in good health. What was sequenced was memory (CD45RO+) T cells sorted from blood. The CDR3 spells CASSQENGGPTDTQYF. The DNA of the CDR3 is TGTGCCAGCAGCCAAGAGAATGGCGGGCCCACAGATACGCAGTATTTT.